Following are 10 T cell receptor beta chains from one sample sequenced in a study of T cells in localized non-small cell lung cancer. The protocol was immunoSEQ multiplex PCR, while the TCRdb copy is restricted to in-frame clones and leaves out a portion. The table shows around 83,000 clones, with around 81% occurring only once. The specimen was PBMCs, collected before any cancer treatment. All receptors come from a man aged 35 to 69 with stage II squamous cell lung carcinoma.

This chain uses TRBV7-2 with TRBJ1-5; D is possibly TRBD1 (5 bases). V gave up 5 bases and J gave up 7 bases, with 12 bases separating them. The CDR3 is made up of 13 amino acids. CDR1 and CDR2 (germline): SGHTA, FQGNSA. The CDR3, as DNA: TGTGCCAGCAGCGAATACGGGGGGCAGCCCCAGCATTTT. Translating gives CASSEYGGQPQHF. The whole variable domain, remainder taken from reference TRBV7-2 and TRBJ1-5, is GAGVSQSPSNKVTEKGKDVELRCDPISGHTALYWYRQSLGQGLEFLIYFQGNSAPDKSGLPSDRFSAERTGGSVSTLTIQRTQQEDSAVYLCASSEYGGQPQHFGDGTRLSIL.

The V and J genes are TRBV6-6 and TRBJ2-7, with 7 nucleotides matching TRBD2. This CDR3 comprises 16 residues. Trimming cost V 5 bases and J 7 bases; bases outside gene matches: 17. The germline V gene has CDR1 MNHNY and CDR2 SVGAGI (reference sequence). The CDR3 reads CASSLHLTSYGGEQYF. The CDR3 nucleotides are TGTGCCAGCAGTCTACACCTGACTAGCTACGGGGGGGAGCAGTACTTC.

The CDR3: CASSYTGKSYEQYF. CDR3 sequence (DNA): TGTGCCAGCAGTTACACGGGGAAATCCTACGAGCAGTACTTC. The chain combines TRBV6-5 with TRBJ2-7, with D tentatively TRBD2 (5 bases). Germline lookup yields CDR1 MNHEY and CDR2 SVGAGI. V gave up 2 bases and J gave up 1 base, with 9 bases separating them. The CDR3 sequence is 14 residues long.

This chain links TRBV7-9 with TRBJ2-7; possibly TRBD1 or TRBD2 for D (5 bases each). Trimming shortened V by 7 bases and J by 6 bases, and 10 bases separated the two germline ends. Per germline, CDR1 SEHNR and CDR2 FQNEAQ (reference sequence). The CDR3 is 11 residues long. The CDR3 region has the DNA TGTGCCAGCACCCTTGGGGGCGAGCAGTACTTC. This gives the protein CASTLGGEQYF.

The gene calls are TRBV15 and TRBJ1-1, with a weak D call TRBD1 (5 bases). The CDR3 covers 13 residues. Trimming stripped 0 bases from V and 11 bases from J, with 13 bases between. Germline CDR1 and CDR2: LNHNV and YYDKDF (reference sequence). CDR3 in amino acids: CATSRDSGADAFF. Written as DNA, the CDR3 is TGTGCCACCAGCAGAGATTCCGGGGCAGACGCTTTCTTT. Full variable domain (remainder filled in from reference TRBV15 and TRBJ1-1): DAMVIQNPRYQVTQFGKPVTLSCSQTLNHNVMYWYQQKSSQAPKLLFHYYDKDFNNEADTPDNFQSRRPNTSFCFLDIRSPGLGDTAMYLCATSRDSGADAFFGQGTRLTVV.

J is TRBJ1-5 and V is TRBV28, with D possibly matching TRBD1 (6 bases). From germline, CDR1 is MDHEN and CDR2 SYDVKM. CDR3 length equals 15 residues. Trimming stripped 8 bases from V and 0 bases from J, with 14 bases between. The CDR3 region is CASGRTVYSNQPQHF. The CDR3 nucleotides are TGTGCCAGCGGTCGGACAGTTTATAGCAATCAGCCCCAGCATTTT.

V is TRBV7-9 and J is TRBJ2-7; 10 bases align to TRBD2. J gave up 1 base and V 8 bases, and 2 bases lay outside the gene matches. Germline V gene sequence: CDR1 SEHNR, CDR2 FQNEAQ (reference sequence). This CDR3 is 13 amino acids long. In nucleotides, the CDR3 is TGTGCCAGCGGACTAGCGGAATCCTACGAGCAGTACTTC. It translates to CASGLAESYEQYF.

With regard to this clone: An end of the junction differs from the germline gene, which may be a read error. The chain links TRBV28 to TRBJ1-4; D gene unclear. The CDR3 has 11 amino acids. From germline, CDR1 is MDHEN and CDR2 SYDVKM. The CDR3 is CACRSDEKLFF. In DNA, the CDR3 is TGTGCCTGCAGGAGCGATGAAAAACTGTTTTTT.

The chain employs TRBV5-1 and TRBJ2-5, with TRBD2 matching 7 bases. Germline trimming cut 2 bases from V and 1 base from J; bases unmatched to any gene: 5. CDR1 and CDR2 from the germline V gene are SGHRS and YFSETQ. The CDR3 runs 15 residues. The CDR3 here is CASSFKAGIQETQYF. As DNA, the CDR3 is TGCGCCAGCAGCTTTAAAGCGGGGATCCAAGAGACCCAGTACTTC.

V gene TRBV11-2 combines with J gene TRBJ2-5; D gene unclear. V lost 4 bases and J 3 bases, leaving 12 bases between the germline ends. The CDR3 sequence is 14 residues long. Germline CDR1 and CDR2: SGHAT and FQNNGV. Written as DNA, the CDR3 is TGTGCCAGCAGCTCTTACAGCCTGGAAGAGACCCAGTACTTC. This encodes CASSSYSLEETQYF.